A selection of T cell receptor beta chains follows, all from one sample in a study of blood T cell repertoires in COVID-19. Here immunoSEQ multiplex PCR was the method, and the copy in TCRdb shows in-frame clones only, minus some. This table has about 350,000 clones, 88% appearing once. Specimen: PBMCs or T cells enriched from blood (not recorded which). These receptors were taken from a woman aged 25 to 39 who had been exposed to COVID-19. Each CDR3 is given with its conserved first and last residue. The order of the fields is CDR3 length, clone size, D gene, J gene, V gene, CDR3 protein, CDR3 DNA. D genes are given only for firm matches. Clone size is stated in some rows and not others, as once, few, many or a class when expanded.

16 . TRBD2 TRBJ2-1 TRBV10-3 CAISAGLAGVRNEQFF TGTGCCATCAGTGCTGGACTAGCGGGAGTACGGAATGAGCAGTTCTTC
17 . . TRBJ1-2 TRBV4-1 CASSQEGGGPRDYGYTF TGCGCCAGCAGCCAAGAGGGTGGGGGCCCTCGGGACTATGGCTACACCTTC
16 . . TRBJ2-1 TRBV27 CASTEVGASGLDEQFF TGTGCCAGCACCGAAGTGGGGGCTAGCGGTCTGGATGAGCAGTTCTTC
15 . TRBD1 TRBJ2-7 TRBV19 CATRPGTGMNNEQYF TGTGCCACCCGTCCCGGGACAGGGATGAATAACGAGCAGTACTTC
17 . TRBD1 TRBJ1-4 TRBV10-3 CAISPGQGAATNEKLFF TGTGCCATCAGCCCGGGACAGGGGGCAGCAACTAATGAAAAACTGTTTTTT
14 . TRBD1 TRBJ1-3 TRBV5-1 CASSLVPDREGSYF TGCGCCAGCAGCTTGGTTCCGGACAGGGAGGGCTCATATTTT
14 . . TRBJ1-5 TRBV6-5 CASSPGQKNQPQHF TGTGCCAGCAGCCCCGGACAGAAAAATCAGCCCCAGCATTTT
15 . TRBD1 TRBJ2-1 TRBV3-1/TRBV3-2 CASSPTGWSYNEQFF TGTGCCAGCAGCCCGACAGGGTGGTCCTACAATGAGCAGTTCTTC
16 . . TRBJ2-2 TRBV9 CASSVVQRALTGELFF TGTGCCAGCAGCGTAGTTCAGAGGGCTCTCACCGGGGAGCTGTTTTTT
15 few . TRBJ1-5 TRBV28 CASSLWRDNNQPQHF TGTGCCAGCAGTTTATGGAGGGACAACAATCAGCCCCAGCATTTT
17 . TRBD1 TRBJ1-3 TRBV19 CASSSQDRGISGNTIYF TGTGCCAGTAGTTCCCAAGACAGGGGAATATCTGGAAACACCATATATTTT
14 . . TRBJ2-7 TRBV7-9 CASSQGGQRYEQYF TGTGCCAGCAGCCAAGGGGGACAACGTTACGAGCAGTACTTC
16 . TRBD1 TRBJ2-1 TRBV5-1 CASSGPGQGTYNEQFF TGCGCCAGCAGCGGACCGGGACAGGGGACCTACAATGAGCAGTTCTTC
15 once . TRBJ2-3 TRBV7-2 CASSSPDYHTDTQYF TGTGCCAGCAGCTCTCCAGACTACCACACAGATACGCAGTATTTT
14 . . TRBJ1-6 TRBV6-5 CASSYSTFNSPLHF TGTGCCAGCAGTTACTCGACTTTTAATTCACCCCTCCACTTT
20 . TRBD2 TRBJ2-1 TRBV19 CASSMRYGLAGGTRYNEQFF TGTGCCAGTAGTATGCGTTATGGACTAGCGGGAGGTACCCGCTACAATGAGCAGTTCTTC
16 . TRBD2 TRBJ2-1 TRBV5-4 CASSLGSAGGYNEQFF TGTGCCAGCAGCTTGGGTTCGGCGGGAGGGTACAATGAGCAGTTCTTC
15 . TRBD1 TRBJ2-5 TRBV29-1 CSVGGTGRVRETQYF TGCAGCGTTGGGGGGACAGGTAGAGTTCGGGAGACCCAGTACTTC
17 . TRBD1 TRBJ1-6 TRBV3-1/TRBV3-2 CASSRGTGGRYNSPLHF TGTGCCAGCAGCCGCGGGACAGGGGGCCGCTATAATTCACCCCTCCACTTT
15 . . TRBJ2-2 TRBV7-6 CASSLAHRAPGELFF TGTGCCAGCAGCTTAGCACACAGGGCCCCCGGGGAGCTGTTTTTT
14 . TRBD2 TRBJ2-7 TRBV29-1 CSASGLAGVGEQYF TGCAGCGCCTCGGGACTAGCGGGAGTAGGGGAGCAGTACTTC
16 . TRBD2 TRBJ2-1 TRBV14 CASSPGLAGGYNEQFF TGTGCCAGCAGCCCGGGACTAGCGGGAGGGTACAATGAGCAGTTCTTC
11 . TRBD2 TRBJ2-7 TRBV7-8 CASSLNGRVDF TGTGCCAGCAGCTTGAACGGGAGGGTGGACTTC
12 . . TRBJ1-1 TRBV2 CASSYRNTEAFF TGTGCCAGCAGTTACAGAAACACTGAAGCTTTCTTT
15 few TRBD2 TRBJ2-7 TRBV3-1/TRBV3-2 CASSLATPGGGEQYF TGTGCCAGCAGCCTCGCTACCCCCGGGGGGGGCGAGCAGTACTTC
12 . . TRBJ1-1 TRBV11-2 CASRQGEAEAFF TGTGCCAGCAGACAAGGCGAGGCTGAAGCTTTCTTT
13 . . TRBJ1-5 TRBV30 CAWSRTDDQPQHF TGTGCCTGGAGTCGGACTGATGATCAGCCCCAGCATTTT
14 . TRBD1 TRBJ1-5 TRBV30 CAWSVQTGDQPQHF TGTGCCTGGAGTGTACAAACAGGGGATCAGCCCCAGCATTTT
13 . . TRBJ1-2 TRBV24-1 CATTPGQNYGYTF TGTGCCACCACCCCGGGTCAAAACTATGGCTACACCTTC
15 . . TRBJ1-2 TRBV11-2 CASSLVLQGNYGYTF TGTGCCAGCAGCTTAGTTTTGCAGGGGAACTATGGCTACACCTTC
15 . TRBD1 TRBJ2-3 TRBV11-3 CASSLRDRPTDTQYF TGTGCCAGCAGCTTACGGGACAGACCCACAGATACGCAGTATTTT
15 . . TRBJ1-1 TRBV6-5 CASSRWRQQNTEAFF TGTGCCAGCAGCAGATGGCGGCAGCAGAACACTGAAGCTTTCTTT
15 . . TRBJ1-3 TRBV28 CASSLSLTTGNTIYF TGTGCCAGCAGTTTATCTCTGACAACTGGAAACACCATATATTTT
14 once TRBD1 TRBJ1-1 TRBV9 CASSVATGVTEAFF TGTGCCAGCAGCGTAGCAACAGGGGTGACTGAAGCTTTCTTT
15 . . TRBJ1-3 TRBV5-1 CASSLASGIGNTIYF TGCGCCAGCAGCTTGGCCTCGGGAATCGGAAACACCATATATTTT
10 . . TRBJ2-1 TRBV30 CAWSRDEQFF TGTGCCTGGAGTAGAGATGAGCAGTTCTTC
17 once TRBD2 TRBJ2-3 TRBV9 CASSVGAAGGGTDTQYF TGTGCCAGCAGCGTAGGAGCAGCGGGAGGGGGCACAGATACGCAGTATTTT
13 . . TRBJ2-1 TRBV25-1 CASSEFGYNEQFF TGTGCCAGCAGTGAATTCGGCTACAATGAGCAGTTCTTC
16 . TRBD1 TRBJ1-4 TRBV18 CASSTTGTGGREKLFF TGTGCCAGCTCAACCACCGGGACAGGGGGACGTGAAAAACTGTTTTTT
15 . TRBD1 TRBJ1-2 TRBV28 CASKDRGRRDYGYTF TGTGCCAGCAAGGACAGGGGGCGGAGGGACTATGGCTACACCTTC
13 . . TRBJ1-2 TRBV12-3/TRBV12-4 CASSLGAPGGYTF TGTGCCAGCAGTTTAGGGGCCCCGGGGGGCTACACCTTC
15 . TRBD1 TRBJ1-1 TRBV23-1 CASITGGAGTLEAFF TGCGCCAGCATTACAGGGGGCGCAGGTACCCTTGAAGCTTTCTTT
15 . TRBD2 TRBJ2-7 TRBV4-1 CASSQSGLASNEQYF TGCGCCAGCAGCCAGAGTGGACTAGCTTCGAATGAGCAGTACTTC
15 once TRBD1 TRBJ2-2 TRBV24-1 CATSGRTGGSGELFF TGTGCCACCAGTGGACGGACAGGGGGATCCGGGGAGCTGTTTTTT
13 . . TRBJ2-1 TRBV9 CASSALLFNEQFF TGTGCCAGCAGCGCACTACTTTTCAATGAGCAGTTCTTC
16 . TRBD2 TRBJ2-2 TRBV3-1/TRBV3-2 CASSQQTSGYTGELFF TGTGCCAGCAGCCAACAGACTAGCGGGTACACCGGGGAGCTGTTTTTT
15 once . TRBJ2-1 TRBV7-9 CASSLPTTPNNEQFF TGTGCCAGCAGCTTACCTACTACCCCAAACAATGAGCAGTTCTTC
15 . . TRBJ2-7 TRBV2 CASSEPQDSHYEQYF TGTGCCAGCAGTGAACCCCAAGACAGCCACTACGAGCAGTACTTC
11 . . TRBJ1-1 TRBV28 CASTRGTEAFF TGTGCCAGCACCCGGGGGACTGAAGCTTTCTTT
15 . TRBD1 TRBJ2-1 TRBV28 CASSPLDRGSGEQFF TGTGCCAGCAGTCCCCTGGACAGGGGGTCGGGTGAGCAGTTCTTC
14 . TRBD1 TRBJ2-7 TRBV5-5 CASSVMDRAYEQYF TGTGCCAGCAGCGTTATGGACAGGGCCTACGAGCAGTACTTC
15 . TRBD2 TRBJ2-5 TRBV27 CASSLGLASQETQYF TGTGCCAGCAGTTTAGGACTAGCGTCTCAGGAGACCCAGTACTTC
14 . . TRBJ2-1 TRBV10-1 CASSEGLLSSEQFF TGCGCCAGCAGTGAGGGACTCCTATCGAGTGAGCAGTTCTTC
17 . . TRBJ1-4 TRBV5-6 CASSLGGLLATNEKLFF TGTGCCAGCAGCTTGGGGGGCCTGCTTGCAACTAATGAAAAACTGTTTTTT
16 . TRBD1 TRBJ2-3 TRBV18 CASSPPRTGNSDTQYF TGTGCCAGCTCACCACCGAGGACAGGGAACTCAGATACGCAGTATTTT
18 . TRBD2 TRBJ2-3 TRBV6-4 CASSEGLAGGSRTDTQYF TGTGCCAGCAGTGAGGGACTAGCGGGAGGTTCCCGCACAGATACGCAGTATTTT
15 . . TRBJ2-5 TRBV11-2 CASSLGVGAEETQYF TGTGCCAGCAGCTTAGGAGTAGGGGCCGAAGAGACCCAGTACTTC